What follows are 16 T cell receptor beta chains derived from one specimen sequenced in a study of T cells in Graves' hyperthyroidism and ophthalmopathy. TCR beta CDR3 regions were amplified from RNA transcripts. When the TCR CDR3 underwent first-round RT-PCR, the HTBI primer set was used. TCRdb re-analysed the multiplex PCR reads in MiXCR, keeping a single row per CDR3 protein. Of about 410,000 distinct CDR3 sequences detected, about 15% appear once; the ten largest clones hold about 19%. Material: blood. These receptors came from a woman in her 30s with Graves' ophthalmopathy.

The gene calls are TRBV20-1 and TRBJ1-4; D is unclear. The CDR3 has 13 amino acids. Germline lookup yields CDR1 DFQATT and CDR2 SNEGSKA (reference sequence). Trimming took 0 bases from V and 8 from J, leaving 10 bases between them. CDR3 in amino acids: CSARDIETEKLFF. The CDR3 region has the DNA TGCAGTGCTAGAGATATCGAGACAGAAAAACTGTTTTTT.

In its sample, this clonotype was seen many times. V is TRBV27 and J is TRBJ2-7, with 10 bases identical to TRBD1. The junction had 2 bases not matched to a gene; V was cut back by 6 bases and J by 6 bases. From germline, CDR1 is MNHEY and CDR2 SMNVEV (reference sequence). The length of the CDR3 is 12 residues. CDR3 sequence: CASRTGGTEQYF. The CDR3 nucleotides read TGTGCCAGCAGGACAGGGGGCACCGAGCAGTACTTC.

This clonotype was observed at least ten times. The V and J genes are TRBV20-1 and TRBJ1-2, with TRBD1 identical over 9 bases. Germline trimming cut 4 bases from V and 1 base from J; bases unmatched to any gene: 7. The germline gives CDR1 DFQATT, CDR2 SNEGSKA (reference sequence). The CDR3 extends over 15 amino acids. CDR3 residues: CSATGTGNNNYGYTF. The CDR3 DNA follows: TGCAGTGCTACCGGGACAGGGAACAATAACTATGGCTACACCTTC.

The sample holds many counts of this clonotype. This rearrangement joins TRBV5-1 to TRBJ2-3, with 12 bases aligning to TRBD1. The CDR3 extends over 18 amino acids. Unmatched junction bases numbered 9, after V lost 4 bases and J lost 0 bases. Per germline, CDR1 SGHRS and CDR2 YFSETQ. The CDR3 DNA follows: TGCGCCAGCAGCCTGGGACAGGGGGCATCGCCTAGCACAGATACGCAGTATTTT. Amino acids: CASSLGQGASPSTDTQYF.

This clonotype was found a few times. The chain carries TRBV29-1 and TRBJ2-3; D is uncertain. The V end lost 5 bases, the J end lost 0 bases, and 6 bases lay between the germline ends. The CDR3 runs 12 residues. CDR1 and CDR2 (germline): SQVTM, ANQGSEA. The CDR3 sequence: CSVLTSTDTQYF. CDR3 nucleotides: TGCAGCGTTTTGACTAGCACAGATACGCAGTATTTT.

Comment on this clonotype: This may be a read error: a much more frequent sequence differs by one nucleotide. The CDR3 ends on some other residue instead of the conserved phenylalanine or tryptophan, so this is likely a read error. The genes are TRBV6-1 and TRBJ1-3; D is ambiguous. The germline CDR1 and CDR2 sequences are MNHNS and SASEGT. V was shortened by 3 bases and J by 1 base, with 4 bases between the two germline ends. This CDR3 is 13 amino acids long. CDR3 bases: TGTGCCAGCAGTGATGGATCTGGAAACACCATATATCTT. This translates into CASSDGSGNTIYL.

V gene TRBV29-1 combines with J gene TRBJ1-2, with 10 bases that match TRBD1. Germline CDR1 and CDR2: SQVTM and ANQGSEA. V gave up 4 bases and J gave up 5 bases; unmatched junction bases: 13. This CDR3 has 16 residues. This CDR3 reads CSVVVGGTGARYGYTF. CDR3 nucleotides: TGCAGCGTTGTGGTGGGGGGGACAGGGGCGAGGTATGGCTACACCTTC.

This clonotype occurred a few times. This chain links TRBV6-1 with TRBJ1-3, with D hard to call. Germline-derived CDR1 and CDR2 are MNHNS and SASEGT. V lost 2 bases to trimming and J lost 0 bases, with 8 bases between them. CDR3 size: 15 residues. The CDR3 sequence is CASSEQQISGNTIYF. Here the CDR3 DNA reads TGTGCCAGCAGTGAACAACAGATCTCTGGAAACACCATATATTTT.

This clonotype was counted ten times or more. The chain combines TRBV28 with TRBJ1-5, with TRBD1 matching 7 bases. This CDR3 is 18 amino acids long. J was trimmed by 3 bases and V by 5 bases; bases with no gene match: 16. The germline gives CDR1 MDHEN, CDR2 SYDVKM. The CDR3 sequence: CASSPIGLGTAINQPQHF. DNA for the CDR3: TGTGCCAGCAGTCCCATCGGACTCGGGACAGCGATCAATCAGCCCCAGCATTTT. Supplemented by reference TRBV28 and TRBJ1-5, the full variable domain reads DVKVTQSSRYLVKRTGEKVFLECVQDMDHENMFWYRQDPGLGLRLIYFSYDVKMKEKGDIPEGYSVSREKKERFSLILESASTNQTSMYLCASSPIGLGTAINQPQHFGDGTRLSIL.

This clonotype appeared many times. An end of the junction does not agree with germline; a read error may underlie this. The chain has TRBV12-3 or TRBV12-4 and TRBJ1-5; D might be TRBD1 (5 bases). CDR3 length: 12 amino acids. In DNA, the CDR3 is TGTGCCAGCAGCACCTCGCAGAAGGGGCAGGATTTT. This encodes CASSTSQKGQDF.

Ten or more counts support this clonotype. This chain joins TRBV9 and TRBJ2-2, with D perhaps matching TRBD1 (5 bases). V shed 0 bases and J shed 4 bases, with 13 bases lying between them. CDR3 length: 16 residues. In germline, CDR1 is SGDLS, CDR2 YYNGEE. This chain's CDR3 is CASSVGLGRGTGELFF. In nucleotides, the CDR3 is TGTGCCAGCAGCGTAGGGTTGGGTAGGGGCACCGGGGAGCTGTTTTTT.

This clonotype was seen repeatedly, ten times or more. This chain links TRBV30 with TRBJ1-5, with D tentatively TRBD1 (6 bases). Trimming shortened V by 0 bases and J by 2 bases, and 11 bases separated the two germline ends. Germline V lookup: CDR1 GTSNPN, CDR2 SVGIG (reference sequence). This CDR3 comprises 15 residues. CDR3 in DNA: TGTGCCTGGAGTGTAAGGGGGGCGCGCAATCAGCCCCAGCATTTT. Translation: CAWSVRGARNQPQHF.

V and J are TRBV29-1 and TRBJ2-5; D possibly corresponds to TRBD1 (7 bases). V shed 7 bases and J shed 2 bases, with 26 bases lying between them. The CDR3 length is 17 residues. CDR1 is SQVTM, CDR2 ANQGSEA, per germline. The CDR3 protein is CSANVGQGGIWQETQYF. As DNA, the CDR3 is TGCAGCGCCAACGTGGGGCAGGGGGGTATATGGCAAGAGACCCAGTACTTC.

Concerning this clonotype itself: With a much larger clone just one base away, this may be a read error. This chain uses TRBV28 with TRBJ1-1; TRBD1 aligns across 10 bases. The junction had 21 bases not matched to a gene; V was cut back by 3 bases and J by 14 bases. The germline V gene encodes CDR1 MDHEN and CDR2 SYDVKM. The CDR3 is 17 residues long. CDR3 sequence reads: CASSLAGWDRGDPRYFF. DNA of the CDR3: TGTGCCAGCAGTTTGGCCGGTTGGGACAGGGGAGACCCAAGATACTTCTTT.

In this sample, this clonotype turned up a few times. The rearrangement links TRBV19 to TRBJ2-1; no definite D call. Looked up from germline, CDR1 is LNHDA and CDR2 is SQIVND (reference sequence). This CDR3 has 13 amino acids. Trimming stripped 5 bases from V and 4 bases from J, with 9 bases between. CDR3 nucleotides: TGTGCCAGTAGTCCGGACCCGTACAATGAGCAGTTCTTC. It specifies CASSPDPYNEQFF. The full variable domain, in which reference TRBV19 and TRBJ2-1 provide the parts outside the CDR3, is DGGITQSPKYLFRKEGQNVTLSCEQNLNHDAMYWYRQDPGQGLRLIYYSQIVNDFQKGDIAEGYSVSREKKESFPLTVTSAQKNPTAFYLCASSPDPYNEQFFGPGTRLTVL.

This clonotype was recorded only once. The V and J genes are TRBV4-1 and TRBJ2-7; TRBD2 matches at 10 bases. The CDR3 is made up of 14 amino acids. J was trimmed by 4 bases and V by 4 bases; bases with no gene match: 4. The germline V gene encodes CDR1 MGHRA and CDR2 YSYEKL. In DNA form, the CDR3 reads TGCGCCAGCAGCCCGGGACTAGCGAAGTACGAGCAGTACTTC. Translation gives CASSPGLAKYEQYF.